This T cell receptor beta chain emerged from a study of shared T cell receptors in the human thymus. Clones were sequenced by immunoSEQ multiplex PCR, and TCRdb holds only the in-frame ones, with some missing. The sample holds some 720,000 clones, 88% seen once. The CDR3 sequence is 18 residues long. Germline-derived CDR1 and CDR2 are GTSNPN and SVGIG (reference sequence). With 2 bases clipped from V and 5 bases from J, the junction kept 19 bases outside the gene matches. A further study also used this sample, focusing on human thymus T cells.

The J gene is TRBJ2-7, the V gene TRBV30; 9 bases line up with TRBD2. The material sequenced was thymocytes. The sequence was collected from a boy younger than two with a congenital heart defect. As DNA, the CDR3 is TGTGCCTGGAGTAGATCTTCGAAGACCGGGACTAGCAGTAACGAGCAGTACTTC. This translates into CAWSRSSKTGTSSNEQYF. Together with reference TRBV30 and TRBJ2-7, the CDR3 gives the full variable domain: SQTIHQWPATLVQPVGSPLSLECTVEGTSNPNLYWYRQAAGRGLQLLFYSVGIGQISSEVPQNLSASRPQDRQFILSSKKLLLSDSGFYLCAWSRSSKTGTSSNEQYFGPGTRLTVT.